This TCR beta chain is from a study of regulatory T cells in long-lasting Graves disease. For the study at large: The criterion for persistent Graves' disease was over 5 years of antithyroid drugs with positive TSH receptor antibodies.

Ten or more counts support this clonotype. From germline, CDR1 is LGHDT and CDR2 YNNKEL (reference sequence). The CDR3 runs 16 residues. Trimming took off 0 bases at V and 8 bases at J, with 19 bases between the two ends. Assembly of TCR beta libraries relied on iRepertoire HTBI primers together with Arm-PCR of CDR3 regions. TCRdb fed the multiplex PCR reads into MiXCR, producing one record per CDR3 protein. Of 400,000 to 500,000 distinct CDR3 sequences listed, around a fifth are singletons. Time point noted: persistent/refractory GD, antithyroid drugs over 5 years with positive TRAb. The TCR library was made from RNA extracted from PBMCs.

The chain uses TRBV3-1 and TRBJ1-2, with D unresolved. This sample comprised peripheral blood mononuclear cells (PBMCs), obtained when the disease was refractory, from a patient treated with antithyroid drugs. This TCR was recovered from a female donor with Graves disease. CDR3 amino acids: CASSQDSGSALGGYTF. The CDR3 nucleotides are TGTGCCAGCAGCCAAGACAGCGGCAGCGCATTAGGGGGCTACACCTTC. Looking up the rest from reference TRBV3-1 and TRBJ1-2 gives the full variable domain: DTAVSQTPKYLVTQMGNDKSIKCEQNLGHDTMYWYKQDSKKFLKIMFSYNNKELIINETVPNRFSPKSPDKAHLNLHINSLELGDSAVYFCASSQDSGSALGGYTFGSGTRLTVV.